The clone carrying this TCR beta chain was seen a few times. Using a J-beta primer mix together with a sample-barcoded 5' primer, a second PCR was run for roughly 6 to 11 cycles. All samples yielded 2.5 million or more CDR3-containing paired-end reads. One entry per CDR3 protein, called by TCRdb with MiXCR from the 5' RACE reads. This table has 1.5 million to 2 million distinct CDR3 sequences, about 28% appearing once. V was shortened by 5 bases and J by 13 bases, with 18 bases between the two germline ends. There are 13 residues in the CDR3. The data were taken from a study of blood T cells in healthy people across ages. Sample donors were healthy Caucasian individuals that came from Russia, aged 6 to 90. Per sample, no less than 5 micrograms of total RNA were extracted.

The sample comprised blood. The J gene is TRBJ2-4, the V gene TRBV12-3 or TRBV12-4, with a tentative D call TRBD1 (6 bases). The clonotype originates from a woman aged 25 to 39 in good health. The CDR3 nucleotides read TGTGCCAGCAGTGGACAGCCCGAGGGGGAGCAGTACTTC. As protein: CASSGQPEGEQYF.